This T cell receptor beta chain was captured by sequencing in a study of control samples from healthy donors and cancer patients. TCRdb's table, derived via immunoSEQ multiplex PCR, lists solely in-frame clones and lacks some. The table lists 150,000 to 200,000 clones, 85% to 95% of them singletons. In germline, CDR1 is LNHDA, CDR2 SQIVND (reference sequence). The V and J ends lost 9 bases and 4 bases respectively, with 9 bases between them. CDR3 length: 12 residues. Sequenced: blood. The genes are TRBV19 and TRBJ1-4, with a possible D match to TRBD1 (5 bases). This TCR came from a middle-aged woman in good health. The CDR3 nucleotides are TGTGCCAGCCGGAGGGGTAATGAAAAACTGTTTTTT. Translated, it gives CASRRGNEKLFF.